The 8 T cell receptor beta chains presented below share a single source sample, sequenced in a study of blood T cell repertoires in COVID-19. Clones were sequenced by immunoSEQ multiplex PCR, and TCRdb holds only the in-frame ones, with some missing. This table holds over 200,000 clones, roughly 80% found once. Sequencing was performed on PBMCs or T cells enriched from blood (not recorded which). The receptors here all came from a man in his 60s who had recovered from COVID-19.

The J gene is TRBJ2-5, the V gene TRBV27; 8 bases align to TRBD2. The germline V gene encodes CDR1 MNHEY and CDR2 SMNVEV (reference sequence). Trimming cost V 3 bases and J 2 bases; bases outside gene matches: 11. This CDR3 contains 17 residues. The CDR3 nucleotides are TGTGCCAGCAGTTTGGGTTGGGGGACTAGAGATCAAGAGACCCAGTACTTC. Encoded protein: CASSLGWGTRDQETQYF.

The CDR3: CASRPQGQGRDQPQHF. CDR3 DNA sequence: TGTGCCAGCAGACCTCAAGGACAGGGACGCGATCAGCCCCAGCATTTT. The rearrangement links TRBV27 to TRBJ1-5; TRBD1 matches 8 bases. Germline loops: CDR1 MNHEY, CDR2 SMNVEV (reference sequence). This CDR3 has 16 amino acids. J gave up 5 bases and V 6 bases, and 12 bases lay outside the gene matches.

The chain's CDR3 is CASSDSGQLNYGYTF. The CDR3 region has the DNA TGTGCCAGCAGTGACTCGGGACAGCTAAACTATGGCTACACCTTC. This sequence joins TRBV6-1 and TRBJ1-2, with TRBD1 matching 7 bases. The CDR3 length is 15 residues. Germline CDR1 reads MNHNS; CDR2 reads SASEGT. J was trimmed by 2 bases and V by 3 bases; bases with no gene match: 6.

This clone came up once. The CDR3 region is CSVPQDSSTDTQYF. In DNA form, the CDR3 reads TGCAGCGTCCCACAGGACAGCAGCACAGATACGCAGTATTTT. J is TRBJ2-3 and V is TRBV29-1, with a possible D match to TRBD1 (6 bases). The V gene lost 6 bases and the J gene lost 0 bases, with 13 bases spanning the gap. CDR1 and CDR2 from the germline V gene are SQVTM and ANQGSEA. The CDR3 is 14 residues long.

The rearrangement uses TRBV5-1 and TRBJ1-5, with 9 positions matching TRBD1. Germline lookup yields CDR1 SGHRS and CDR2 YFSETQ. This CDR3 is 16 amino acids long. V lost 9 bases and J lost 1; bases outside the gene matches: 11. The CDR3 is CAINRTGDLSNQPQHF. CDR3 nucleotide sequence: TGCGCCATCAACCGGACAGGGGACCTCAGCAATCAGCCCCAGCATTTT.

The CDR3 spells CASSPLPARPGDGYTF. The DNA of the CDR3 is TGTGCCAGCAGCCCCCTCCCCGCCAGGCCAGGGGATGGCTACACCTTC. The chain uses TRBV3-1 (or the pseudogene TRBV3-2) and TRBJ1-2; the D gene is possibly TRBD1 (6 bases). CDR3 length: 16 residues. Germline V lookup: CDR1 LGHDT, CDR2 YNNKEL (reference sequence). V lost 4 bases, J lost 6 bases, and 21 bases lay in between.

This clone was seen just once. The chain couples TRBV27 to TRBJ2-3, with a weak D call TRBD1 (6 bases). V dropped 5 bases and J dropped 2 bases, with 11 bases sitting between them. This CDR3 is built from 14 residues. The V gene's germline CDR1 is MNHEY and CDR2 SMNVEV (reference sequence). The CDR3 nucleotides read TGTGCCAGCAGTCTAGGACAGAACACAGATACGCAGTATTTT. Its translation is CASSLGQNTDTQYF.

The V call is TRBV12-2, the J call TRBJ1-1; no DNA check was done on the table's D call, TRBD1. TRBV12-2 is a pseudogene. The CDR3 is 20 residues long. The CDR3: CASRSVGDSWLGGCWTEAFF. The CDR3 DNA sequence: TGTGCAAGTCGCTCTGTTGGGGACAGTTGGCTAGGTGGCTGTTGGACTGAAGCTTTCTTT.